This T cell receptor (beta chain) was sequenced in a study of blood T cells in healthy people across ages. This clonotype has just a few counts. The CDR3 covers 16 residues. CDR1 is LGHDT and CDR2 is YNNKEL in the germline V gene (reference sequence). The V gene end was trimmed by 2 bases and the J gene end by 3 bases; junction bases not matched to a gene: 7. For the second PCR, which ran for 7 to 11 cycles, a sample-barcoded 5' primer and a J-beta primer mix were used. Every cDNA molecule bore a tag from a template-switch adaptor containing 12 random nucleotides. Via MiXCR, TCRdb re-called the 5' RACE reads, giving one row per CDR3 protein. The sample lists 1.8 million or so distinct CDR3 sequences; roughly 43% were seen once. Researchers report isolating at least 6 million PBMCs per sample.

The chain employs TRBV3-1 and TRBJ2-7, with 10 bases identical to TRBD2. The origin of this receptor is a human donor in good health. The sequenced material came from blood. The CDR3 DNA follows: TGTGCCAGCAGCCAATCTAGGACTAGCGGACACTACGAGCAGTACTTC. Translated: CASSQSRTSGHYEQYF.